What follows describes a single T cell receptor beta chain. Antigen specificity is unknown. Sorting of the five patients' CD4+ cells gave CD25+CD127- cells as the output. Samples from alopecia areata patients were lesional scalp punch biopsies and peripheral blood. cDNA prepared by RNA extraction and subsequent reverse transcription served as the template for sequencing. The table came from immunoSEQ multiplex PCR; TCRdb's copy has only in-frame clones and leaves some out. This sample has about 20,000 clones, with roughly two thirds found just once. These data are taken from a study of CD8+ T cells in alopecia areata. Study results and caveats: Mice showed TCR sharing more clearly than patients did, possibly owing to HLA.

The source is a human donor with alopecia areata. The sample taken for sequencing was CD4+ Tregs sorted from blood.

In nucleotides, the CDR3 is TGTGCCAGCTCTCCAAACGACAGCTACGAGCAGTACTTC. It is translated as CASSPNDSYEQYF. The J gene is TRBJ2-7, the V gene TRBV18, with D possibly TRBD1 on 5 matching bases. CDR3 length: 13 amino acids. V was clipped by 6 bases and J by 3 bases, with 12 bases between them. Germline V gene sequence: CDR1 KGHSH, CDR2 LQKENI.